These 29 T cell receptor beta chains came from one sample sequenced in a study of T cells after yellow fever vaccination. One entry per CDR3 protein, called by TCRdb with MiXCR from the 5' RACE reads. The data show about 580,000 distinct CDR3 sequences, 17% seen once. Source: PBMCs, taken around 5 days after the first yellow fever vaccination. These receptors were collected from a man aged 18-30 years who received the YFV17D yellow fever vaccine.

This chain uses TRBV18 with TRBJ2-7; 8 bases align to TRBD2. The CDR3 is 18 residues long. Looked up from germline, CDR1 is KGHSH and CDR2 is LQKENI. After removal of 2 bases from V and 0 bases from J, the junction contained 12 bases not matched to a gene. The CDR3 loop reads CASSPTLGLAESSYEQYF. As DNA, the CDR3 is TGTGCCAGCTCACCAACCTTAGGACTAGCCGAGAGCTCCTACGAGCAGTACTTC.

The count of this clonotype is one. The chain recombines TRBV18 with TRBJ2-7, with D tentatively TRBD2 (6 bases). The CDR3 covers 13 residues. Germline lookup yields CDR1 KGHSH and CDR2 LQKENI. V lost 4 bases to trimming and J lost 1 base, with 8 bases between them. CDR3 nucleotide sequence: TGTGCCAGCTCACGGGAGGCGTCCTACGAGCAGTACGTC. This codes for CASSREASYEQYV.

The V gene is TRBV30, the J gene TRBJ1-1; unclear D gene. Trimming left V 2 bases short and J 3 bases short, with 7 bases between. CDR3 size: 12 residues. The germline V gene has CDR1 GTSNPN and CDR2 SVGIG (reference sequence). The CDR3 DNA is TGTGCCTGGAGTCGGCCCTACACTGAAGCTTTCTTT. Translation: CAWSRPYTEAFF.

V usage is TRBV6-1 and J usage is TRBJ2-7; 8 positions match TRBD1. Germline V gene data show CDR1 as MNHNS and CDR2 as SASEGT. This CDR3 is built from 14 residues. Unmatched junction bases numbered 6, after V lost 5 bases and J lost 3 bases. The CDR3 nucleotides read TGTGCCAGCAGTCCGACAGGGGACAGCTACGAGCAGTACTTC. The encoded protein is CASSPTGDSYEQYF.

This chain's CDR3 is CATSEQVLLNTGELFF. CDR3 in DNA: TGTGCCACCAGCGAACAGGTTCTTCTTAACACCGGGGAGCTGTTTTTT. V gene TRBV15 combines with J gene TRBJ2-2; possibly TRBD1 for D (5 bases). The germline V and J ends were trimmed by 5 bases and 2 bases, with 15 bases remaining between them. The CDR3 is made up of 16 amino acids. Germline V gene sequence: CDR1 LNHNV, CDR2 YYDKDF (reference sequence).

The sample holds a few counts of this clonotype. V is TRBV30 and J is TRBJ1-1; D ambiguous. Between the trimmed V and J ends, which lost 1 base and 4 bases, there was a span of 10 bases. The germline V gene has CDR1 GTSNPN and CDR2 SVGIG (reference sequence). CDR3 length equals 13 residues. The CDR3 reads CAWSGFSGTEAFF. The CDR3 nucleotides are TGTGCCTGGAGTGGCTTTTCCGGCACTGAAGCTTTCTTT.

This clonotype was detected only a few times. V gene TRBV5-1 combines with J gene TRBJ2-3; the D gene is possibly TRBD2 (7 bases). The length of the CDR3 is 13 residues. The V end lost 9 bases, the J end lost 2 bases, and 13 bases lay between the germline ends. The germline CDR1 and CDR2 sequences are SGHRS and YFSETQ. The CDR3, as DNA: TGCGCCAAGTGGGGGGGGGCCACAGATACGCAGTATTTT. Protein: CAKWGGATDTQYF. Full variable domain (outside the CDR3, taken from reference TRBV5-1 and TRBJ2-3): KAGVTQTPRYLIKTRGQQVTLSCSPISGHRSVSWYQQTPGQGLQFLFEYFSETQRNKGNFPGRFSGRQFSNSRSEMNVSTLELGDSALYLCAKWGGATDTQYFGPGTRLTVL.

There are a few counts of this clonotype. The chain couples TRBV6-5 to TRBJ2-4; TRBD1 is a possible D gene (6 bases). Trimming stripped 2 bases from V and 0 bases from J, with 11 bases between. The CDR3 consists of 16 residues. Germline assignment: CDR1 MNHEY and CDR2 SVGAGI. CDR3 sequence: CASSYGQGLAKNIQYF. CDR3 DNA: TGTGCCAGCAGTTACGGGCAGGGGTTAGCCAAAAACATTCAGTACTTC.

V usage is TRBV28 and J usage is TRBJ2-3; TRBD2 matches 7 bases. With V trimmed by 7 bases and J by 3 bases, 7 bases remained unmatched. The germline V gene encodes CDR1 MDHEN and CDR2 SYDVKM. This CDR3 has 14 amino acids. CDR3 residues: CASIQWGGTDTQYF. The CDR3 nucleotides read TGTGCCAGCATCCAGTGGGGGGGGACAGATACGCAGTATTTT.

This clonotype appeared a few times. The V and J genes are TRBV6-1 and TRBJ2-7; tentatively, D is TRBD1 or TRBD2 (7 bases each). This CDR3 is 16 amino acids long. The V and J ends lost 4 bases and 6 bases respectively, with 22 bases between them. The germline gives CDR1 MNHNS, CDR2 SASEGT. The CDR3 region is CASSGRDRFSGGEQYV. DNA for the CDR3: TGTGCCAGCAGTGGCCGGGACAGATTTTCGGGGGGCGAGCAGTACGTC.

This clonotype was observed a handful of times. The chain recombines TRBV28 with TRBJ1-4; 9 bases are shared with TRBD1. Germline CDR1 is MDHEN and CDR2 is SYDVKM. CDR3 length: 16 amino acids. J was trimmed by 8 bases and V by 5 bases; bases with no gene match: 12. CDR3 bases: TGTGCCAGCAGTCTGGGGGGGACAGGGTTGTACGAAAAACTGTTTTTT. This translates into CASSLGGTGLYEKLFF.

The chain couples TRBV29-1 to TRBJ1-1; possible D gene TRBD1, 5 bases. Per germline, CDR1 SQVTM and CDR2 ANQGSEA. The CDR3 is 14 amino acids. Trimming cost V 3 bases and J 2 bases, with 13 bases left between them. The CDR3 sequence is CSVDLWGSNTEAFF. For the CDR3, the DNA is TGCAGCGTTGATCTCTGGGGGTCTAACACTGAAGCTTTCTTT.

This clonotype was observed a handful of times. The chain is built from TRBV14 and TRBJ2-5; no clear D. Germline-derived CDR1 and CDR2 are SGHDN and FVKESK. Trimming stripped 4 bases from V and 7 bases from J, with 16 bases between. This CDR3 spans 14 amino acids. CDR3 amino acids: CASSPTRIWGTQYF. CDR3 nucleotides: TGTGCCAGCAGCCCCACCCGGATCTGGGGGACCCAGTACTTC.

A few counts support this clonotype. CDR3 DNA: TGTGCCAGCAGCTTAAACGTGGCAGTGAATGAAAAACTGTTTTTT. It translates to CASSLNVAVNEKLFF. The genes are TRBV7-2 and TRBJ1-4; D unresolved. Germline CDR1 SGHTA, CDR2 FQGNSA. Trimming removed 2 bases at V and 5 bases at J, with 12 bases between. The CDR3 has 15 residues.

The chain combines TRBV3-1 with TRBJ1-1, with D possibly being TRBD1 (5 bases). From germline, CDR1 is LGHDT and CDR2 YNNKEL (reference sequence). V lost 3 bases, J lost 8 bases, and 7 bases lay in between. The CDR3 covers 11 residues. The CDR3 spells CASSHAGEAFF. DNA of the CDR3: TGTGCCAGCAGCCACGCAGGGGAAGCTTTCTTT.

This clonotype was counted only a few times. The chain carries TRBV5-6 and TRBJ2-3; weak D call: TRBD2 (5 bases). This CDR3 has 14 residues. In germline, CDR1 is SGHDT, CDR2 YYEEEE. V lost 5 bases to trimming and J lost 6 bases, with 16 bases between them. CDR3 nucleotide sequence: TGTGCCAGCAGTGGCGGGTATGGTATGGATACGCAGTATTTT. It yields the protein CASSGGYGMDTQYF.

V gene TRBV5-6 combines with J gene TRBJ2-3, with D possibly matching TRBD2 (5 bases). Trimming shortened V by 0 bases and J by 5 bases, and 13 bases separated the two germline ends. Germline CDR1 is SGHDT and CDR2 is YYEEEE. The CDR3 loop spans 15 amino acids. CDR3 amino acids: CASSLVPRVGDTQYF. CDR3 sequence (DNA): TGTGCCAGCAGCTTGGTCCCGAGGGTGGGAGATACGCAGTATTTT.

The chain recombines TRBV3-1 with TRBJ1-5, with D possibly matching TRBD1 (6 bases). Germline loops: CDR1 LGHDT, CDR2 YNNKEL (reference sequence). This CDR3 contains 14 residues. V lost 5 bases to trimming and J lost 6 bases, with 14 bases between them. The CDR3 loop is CASSSGRGGQPQHF. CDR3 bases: TGTGCCAGCAGCTCAGGCAGGGGCGGTCAGCCCCAGCATTTT.

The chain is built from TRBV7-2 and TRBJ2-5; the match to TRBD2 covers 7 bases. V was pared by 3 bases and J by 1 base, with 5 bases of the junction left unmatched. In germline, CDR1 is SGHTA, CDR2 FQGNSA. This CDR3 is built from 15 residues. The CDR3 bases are TGTGCCAGCAGCTTTGTTCCGGGGGGCCAAGAGACCCAGTACTTC. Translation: CASSFVPGGQETQYF.

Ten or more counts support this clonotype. This CDR3 is CASSLMGGDNEQFF. The CDR3 region has the DNA TGTGCCAGCAGCTTAATGGGTGGGGACAATGAGCAGTTCTTC. The chain carries TRBV7-2 and TRBJ2-1; D gene ambiguous. The CDR3 sequence is 14 residues long. V lost 2 bases to trimming and J lost 5 bases, with 10 bases between them. CDR1 and CDR2 from the germline V gene are SGHTA and FQGNSA.

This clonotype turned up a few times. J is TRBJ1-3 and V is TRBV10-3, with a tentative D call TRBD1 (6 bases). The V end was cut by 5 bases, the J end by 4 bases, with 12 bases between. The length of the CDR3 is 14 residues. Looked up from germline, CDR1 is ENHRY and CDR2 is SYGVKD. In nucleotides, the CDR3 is TGTGCCATCAGTAAGGGGGGCTCCGGAAACACCATATATTTT. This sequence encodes CAISKGGSGNTIYF.

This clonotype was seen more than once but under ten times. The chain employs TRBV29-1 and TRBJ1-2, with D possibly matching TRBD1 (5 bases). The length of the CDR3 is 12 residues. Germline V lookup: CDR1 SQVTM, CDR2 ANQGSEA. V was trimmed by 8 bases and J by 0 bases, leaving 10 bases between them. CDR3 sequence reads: CSSGHPNYGYTF. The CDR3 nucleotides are TGCAGCTCGGGGCACCCTAACTATGGCTACACCTTC.

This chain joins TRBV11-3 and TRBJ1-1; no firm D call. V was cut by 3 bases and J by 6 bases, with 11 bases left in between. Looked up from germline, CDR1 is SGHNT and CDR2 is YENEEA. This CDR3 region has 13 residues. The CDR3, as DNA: TGTGCCAGCAGCTTTCGTCGGGAAGCTGAAGCTTTCTTT. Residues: CASSFRREAEAFF.

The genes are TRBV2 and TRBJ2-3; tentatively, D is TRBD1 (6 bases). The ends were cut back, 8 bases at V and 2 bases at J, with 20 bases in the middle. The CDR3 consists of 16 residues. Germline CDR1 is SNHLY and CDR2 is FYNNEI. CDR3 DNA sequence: TGTGCCAGCGGGGAACAGGGCCCGCTCTTCACAGATACGCAGTATTTT. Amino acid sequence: CASGEQGPLFTDTQYF.

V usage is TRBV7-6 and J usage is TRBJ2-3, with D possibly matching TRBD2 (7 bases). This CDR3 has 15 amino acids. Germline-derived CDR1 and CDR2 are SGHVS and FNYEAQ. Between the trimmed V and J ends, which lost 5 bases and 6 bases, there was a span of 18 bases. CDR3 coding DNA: TGTGCCAGCAGCACATCCCGGGGGGCAGCGGATACGCAGTATTTT. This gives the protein CASSTSRGAADTQYF. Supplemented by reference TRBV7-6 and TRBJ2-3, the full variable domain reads GAGVSQSPRYKVTKRGQDVALRCDPISGHVSLYWYRQALGQGPEFLTYFNYEAQQDKSGLPNDRFSAERPEGSISTLTIQRTEQRDSAMYRCASSTSRGAADTQYFGPGTRLTVL.

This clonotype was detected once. The CDR3 sequence: CASSLVKQGSAEAFF. The CDR3 nucleotides are TGTGCCAGCAGCTTAGTCAAACAGGGGTCCGCTGAAGCTTTCTTT. The V and J genes are TRBV7-9 and TRBJ1-1, with 7 bases that match TRBD1. The CDR3 is 15 amino acids. The V and J ends lost 1 base and 6 bases, in that order; junction bases with no gene match: 8. The germline gives CDR1 SEHNR, CDR2 FQNEAQ (reference sequence).

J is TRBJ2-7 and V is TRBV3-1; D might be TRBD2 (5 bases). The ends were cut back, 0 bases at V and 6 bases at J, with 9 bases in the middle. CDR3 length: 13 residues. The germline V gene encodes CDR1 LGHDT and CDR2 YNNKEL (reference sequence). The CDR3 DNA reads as TGTGCCAGCAGCCAAGAGGAAGGGAGCGAGCAGTACTTC. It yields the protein CASSQEEGSEQYF.

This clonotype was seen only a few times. CDR3 region: CASSQAGDSPLHF. The DNA for the CDR3 is TGTGCCAGCAGCCAGGCCGGGGATTCACCCCTCCACTTT. The chain combines TRBV14 with TRBJ1-6; D is unresolved. V gave up 3 bases and J gave up 8 bases, with 8 bases separating them. This CDR3 contains 13 residues. Germline lookup yields CDR1 SGHDN and CDR2 FVKESK.

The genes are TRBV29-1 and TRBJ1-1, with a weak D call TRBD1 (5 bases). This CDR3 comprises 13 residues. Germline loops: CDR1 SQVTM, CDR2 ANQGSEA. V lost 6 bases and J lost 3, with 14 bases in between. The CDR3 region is CSVSGILDTEAFF. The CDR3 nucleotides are TGCAGCGTCTCAGGGATTTTGGACACTGAAGCTTTCTTT. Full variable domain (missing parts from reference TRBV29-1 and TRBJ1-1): SAVISQKPSRDICQRGTSLTIQCQVDSQVTMMFWYRQQPGQSLTLIATANQGSEATYESGFVIDKFPISRPNLTFSTLTVSNMSPEDSSIYLCSVSGILDTEAFFGQGTRLTVV.